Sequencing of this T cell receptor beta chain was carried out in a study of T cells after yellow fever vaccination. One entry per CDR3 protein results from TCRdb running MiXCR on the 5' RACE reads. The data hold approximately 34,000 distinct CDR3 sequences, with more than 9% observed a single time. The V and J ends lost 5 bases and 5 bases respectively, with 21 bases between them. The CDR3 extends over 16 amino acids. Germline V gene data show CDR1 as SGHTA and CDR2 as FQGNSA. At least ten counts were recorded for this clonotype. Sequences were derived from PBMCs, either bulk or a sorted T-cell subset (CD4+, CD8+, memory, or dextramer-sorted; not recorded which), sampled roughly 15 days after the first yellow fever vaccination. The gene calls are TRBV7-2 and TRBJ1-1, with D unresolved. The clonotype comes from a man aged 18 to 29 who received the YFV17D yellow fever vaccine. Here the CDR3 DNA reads TGTGCCAGCAGCCGACGCGCCAACAGTCGTTGGACTGAAGCTTTCTTT. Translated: CASSRRANSRWTEAFF.